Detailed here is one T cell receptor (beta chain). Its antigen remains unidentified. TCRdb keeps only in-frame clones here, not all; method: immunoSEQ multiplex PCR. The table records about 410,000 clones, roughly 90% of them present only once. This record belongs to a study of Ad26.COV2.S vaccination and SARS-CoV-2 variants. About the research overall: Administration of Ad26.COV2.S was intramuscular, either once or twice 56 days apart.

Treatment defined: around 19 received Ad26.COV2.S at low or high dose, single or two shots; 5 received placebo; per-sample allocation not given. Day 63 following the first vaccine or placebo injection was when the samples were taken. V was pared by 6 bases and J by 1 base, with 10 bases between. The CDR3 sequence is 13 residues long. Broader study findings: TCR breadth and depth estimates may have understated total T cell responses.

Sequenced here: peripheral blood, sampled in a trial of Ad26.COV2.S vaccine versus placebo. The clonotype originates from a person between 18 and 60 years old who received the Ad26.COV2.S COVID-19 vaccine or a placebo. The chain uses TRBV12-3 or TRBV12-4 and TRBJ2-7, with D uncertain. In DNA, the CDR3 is TGTGCCAGCAGCCAAATGGGGTCCTACGAGCAGTACTTC. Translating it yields CASSQMGSYEQYF.